These 32 T cell receptor beta chains were all obtained from the same sample, sequenced in a study of T-cell reconstitution after alpha-beta-depleted transplantation in children. A TCRbeta library incorporating unique molecular identifiers was prepared. A single record per CDR3 protein comes from TCRdb applying MiXCR to the PCR reads. The data show over 150,000 distinct CDR3 sequences, with about 6.6% seen just once and approximately 5.7% held by the top ten. Source: PBMCs, taken before TCRalphabeta/CD19-depleted stem cell transplant. These receptors were taken from a boy aged 2-15 years with acute lymphoblastic leukemia, due to receive a stem cell transplant.

This clonotype was recorded at least ten times. The rearrangement joins TRBV28 to TRBJ2-7; D may be TRBD1 or TRBD2 (5 bases each). Germline-derived CDR1 and CDR2 are MDHEN and SYDVKM. Trimming cost V 6 bases and J 2 bases, with 14 bases left between them. The CDR3 covers 14 residues. The CDR3 DNA sequence: TGTGCCAGCAGCCTCCGGGACGGACCCTACGAGCAGTACTTC. Translation: CASSLRDGPYEQYF.

This clonotype was seen a few times. The chain combines TRBV20-1 with TRBJ2-2, with 8 bases identical to TRBD2. V shed 6 bases and J 0 bases; nucleotides not matched to a gene: 12. In germline, CDR1 is DFQATT, CDR2 SNEGSKA (reference sequence). The CDR3 runs to 17 residues. This chain's CDR3 is CSASTSGSLSNTGELFF. The DNA for the CDR3 is TGCAGTGCGTCTACTAGCGGATCCCTGTCGAACACCGGGGAGCTGTTTTTT.

This sequence joins TRBV12-5 and TRBJ2-1, with TRBD1 matching 10 bases. Germline V gene sequence: CDR1 LGHNT, CDR2 FRNRAP. The CDR3 extends over 15 amino acids. The J segment lost 12 bases and the V segment lost 1 base, leaving 9 bases of the junction unmatched. DNA of the CDR3: TGTGCTAGTGGTTTGGGTGGGACAGGGGTGGGGGGGCAGTTCTTC. This codes for CASGLGGTGVGGQFF.

Comment on this clonotype: A much larger clone lies a single base off, so this may be a read error. The V call is TRBV4-3, the J call TRBJ2-4, with 9 bases aligning to TRBD2. J lost 1 base, V lost 9 bases, and 10 bases had no gene match. Germline V gene data show CDR1 as LGHNA and CDR2 as YSLEER. This CDR3 spans 16 amino acids. The CDR3 spells CASPQGGGAAKNIQYF. CDR3 bases: TGCGCCAGTCCGCAGGGCGGGGGGGCGGCCAAAAACATTCAGTACTTC.

For this clonotype: This could be a read error, since a much larger clone is one nucleotide away. J is TRBJ2-7 and V is TRBV28, with a possible D match to TRBD1 (5 bases). The CDR3 has 14 residues. The germline gives CDR1 MDHEN, CDR2 SYDVKM. The CDR3 coding sequence is TGTGCCAGCACTTCAGGGTGGGCCTCCGACGAGCAGTACTTC. It translates to CASTSGWASDEQYF.

This clonotype was seen many times. The V gene is TRBV7-9, the J gene TRBJ2-2; possible D gene TRBD2, 6 bases. The V gene's germline CDR1 is SEHNR and CDR2 FQNEAQ (reference sequence). The germline V and J ends were trimmed by 5 bases and 6 bases, with 10 bases remaining between them. The CDR3 sequence is 13 residues long. CDR3 sequence (DNA): TGTGCCAGCAGCCCAGCGGGTTCCGGGGAGCTGTTTTTT. Protein sequence: CASSPAGSGELFF.

This clonotype appeared many times. The genes are TRBV24-1 and TRBJ2-1; 8 nucleotides align to TRBD2. The V gene end was trimmed by 3 bases and the J gene end by 7 bases; junction bases not matched to a gene: 7. The CDR3 has 15 amino acids. CDR1 and CDR2 from the germline V gene are KGHDR and SFDVKD. The CDR3 here is CATSDIAGPGNEQFF. The CDR3 DNA follows: TGTGCCACCAGTGATATAGCGGGGCCGGGAAATGAGCAGTTCTTC.

This clonotype was found many times. The genes are TRBV28 and TRBJ1-1; D gene unclear. The CDR3 contains 13 residues. Trimming stripped 7 bases from V and 6 bases from J, with 15 bases between. Per the germline V gene, CDR1 is MDHEN and CDR2 is SYDVKM. CDR3 in amino acids: CASTSANRPEAFF. In DNA, the CDR3 is TGTGCCAGCACCTCGGCTAACAGACCTGAAGCTTTCTTT.

V usage is TRBV2 and J usage is TRBJ2-1; D perhaps matches TRBD1 (5 bases). Germline V gene data show CDR1 as SNHLY and CDR2 as FYNNEI. Deletions cut 7 bases from V and 0 bases from J, with 10 bases between. The CDR3 is made up of 14 amino acids. CDR3 sequence reads: CASKTASSYNEQFF. The DNA for the CDR3 is TGTGCCAGCAAGACAGCTAGCTCCTACAATGAGCAGTTCTTC.

This clonotype has ten or more counts. The V and J genes are TRBV28 and TRBJ1-1; 8 bases map to TRBD1. This CDR3 region has 15 residues. The germline gives CDR1 MDHEN, CDR2 SYDVKM. Germline trimming cut 2 bases from V and 5 bases from J; bases unmatched to any gene: 7. This CDR3 is CASSLVDRAKTEAFF. The DNA for the CDR3 is TGTGCCAGCAGTTTAGTGGACAGGGCGAAAACTGAAGCTTTCTTT.

This clonotype was counted many times. J is TRBJ2-7 and V is TRBV10-2; 7 bases fit TRBD2. J lost 6 bases, V lost 7 bases, and 12 bases had no gene match. This CDR3 has 14 residues. Germline lookup yields CDR1 WSHSY and CDR2 SAAADI. This CDR3 is CASTREGLPTEQYF. As DNA, the CDR3 is TGCGCCAGCACCCGCGAGGGACTACCCACCGAGCAGTACTTC.

This clonotype was detected ten times or more. This chain connects TRBV20-1 to TRBJ2-3; the match to TRBD2 covers 10 bases. The CDR3 is 15 residues long. Per the germline V gene, CDR1 is DFQATT and CDR2 is SNEGSKA (reference sequence). CDR3 region: CSCSLAGVYTDTQYF. DNA for the CDR3: TGCAGCTGTTCTCTAGCGGGAGTATACACAGATACGCAGTATTTT.

This clonotype has only a few counts. The rearrangement uses TRBV7-2 and TRBJ2-7; D possibly matches TRBD1 or TRBD2 (6 bases each). CDR1 is SGHTA, CDR2 FQGNSA, per germline. V lost 3 bases and J lost 3, with 9 bases in between. The CDR3 is 13 residues long. CDR3 nucleotide sequence: TGTGCCAGCAGCTTCGGGGGCCTCTACGAGCAGTACTTC. Protein: CASSFGGLYEQYF.

Ten or more counts support this clonotype. The chain couples TRBV27 to TRBJ1-1; the D is unclear. In germline, CDR1 is MNHEY, CDR2 SMNVEV (reference sequence). The CDR3 is 16 residues long. The ends were cut back, 4 bases at V and 0 bases at J, with 15 bases in the middle. The CDR3 bases are TGTGCCAGCAGTTCCCTTTGGACTGAAGTGAACACTGAAGCTTTCTTT. It codes for CASSSLWTEVNTEAFF.

This clonotype has ten or more counts. The chain joins TRBV28 to TRBJ2-2; D call uncertain. This CDR3 is 16 amino acids long. The germline V gene encodes CDR1 MDHEN and CDR2 SYDVKM. Trimming removed 0 bases from V and 4 bases from J, with 12 bases in between. As DNA, the CDR3 is TGTGCCAGCAGTTTATGGGTCAGCTTATCCACCGGGGAGCTGTTTTTT. This translates into CASSLWVSLSTGELFF.

This clonotype showed up many times. V is TRBV12-3 or TRBV12-4 and J is TRBJ1-1; D is uncertain. V lost 6 bases to trimming and J lost 6 bases, with 17 bases between them. The CDR3 contains 14 residues. The chain's CDR3 is CASRDTRGSAEAFF. The CDR3 DNA follows: TGTGCCAGCAGGGATACACGCGGTTCGGCTGAAGCTTTCTTT.

This clonotype was seen at least ten times. The chain uses TRBV5-6 and TRBJ2-2; TRBD1 is a possible D gene (5 bases). The V end lost 6 bases, the J end lost 8 bases, and 8 bases lay between the germline ends. Germline lookup yields CDR1 SGHDT and CDR2 YYEEEE. The CDR3 sequence is 11 residues long. In nucleotides, the CDR3 is TGTGCCAGCACCCAGGGTGGGGAGCTGTTTTTT. This encodes CASTQGGELFF.

This clonotype has more than one count but fewer than ten. The chain recombines TRBV5-1 with TRBJ1-6; D might be TRBD1 (5 bases). V lost 7 bases and J lost 1, with 9 bases in between. The CDR3 has 14 amino acids. The germline V gene encodes CDR1 SGHRS and CDR2 YFSETQ. The CDR3 spells CASSRESYNSPLHF. Here the CDR3 DNA reads TGCGCCAGCTCCAGGGAGTCCTATAATTCACCCCTCCACTTT.

This clonotype was found many times. This clone may be a read error of a much larger clone one base away. CDR3 in amino acids: CASRDSLYEQYF. CDR3 DNA sequence: TGTGCCAGCAGGGACAGCCTCTACGAGCAGTACTTC. This chain uses TRBV6-5 with TRBJ2-7; D is possibly TRBD1 (6 bases). CDR3 length: 12 amino acids. V was cut by 6 bases and J by 3 bases, with 9 bases left in between. Germline CDR1 and CDR2: MNHEY and SVGAGI.

This clonotype has ten or more counts. This rearrangement joins TRBV4-1 to TRBJ2-7; D is ambiguous. CDR1 MGHRA and CDR2 YSYEKL come from the germline V gene. The V gene lost 5 bases and the J gene lost 3 bases, with 11 bases spanning the gap. The CDR3 is 13 residues long. The CDR3 DNA is TGCGCCAGCAGCGACGAGGCCTACTACGAGCAGTACTTC. Translating gives CASSDEAYYEQYF.

This clonotype was counted many times. V is TRBV29-1 and J is TRBJ2-2, with D unresolved. The V end lost 3 bases, the J end lost 1 base, and 6 bases lay between the germline ends. This CDR3 has 13 amino acids. Germline CDR1 SQVTM, CDR2 ANQGSEA. DNA of the CDR3: TGCAGCGTTGATAAGGGGAACACCGGGGAGCTGTTTTTT. It encodes CSVDKGNTGELFF.

This clonotype was counted many times. V usage is TRBV29-1 and J usage is TRBJ2-1; TRBD1 matches at 9 bases. With V trimmed by 3 bases and J by 7 bases, 25 bases remained unmatched. Germline V gene data show CDR1 as SQVTM and CDR2 as ANQGSEA. The CDR3 has 20 amino acids. For the CDR3, the DNA is TGCAGCGTTGATTCCCGCGCGGCGACAGGGGGTAGGGTAACATGGAATGAGCAGTTCTTC. It translates to CSVDSRAATGGRVTWNEQFF.

In its sample, this clonotype was seen many times. DNA for the CDR3: TGTGCCAGCAGTTTAGGGCGAGACTGGGGGGGCTACACCTTC. Translation gives CASSLGRDWGGYTF. This rearrangement joins TRBV12-3 or TRBV12-4 to TRBJ1-2, with D possibly being TRBD1 (5 bases). V dropped 1 base and J dropped 8 bases, with 14 bases sitting between them. This CDR3 contains 14 residues.

This clonotype has at least ten counts. V is TRBV7-9 and J is TRBJ2-1, with 7 bases aligning to TRBD2. The CDR3 contains 14 residues. Germline V gene sequence: CDR1 SEHNR, CDR2 FQNEAQ (reference sequence). V shed 5 bases and J 9 bases; nucleotides not matched to a gene: 10. The CDR3 bases are TGTGCCAGCAGCGTGGGCGGGAGAGGAATTGAGCAGTTCTTC. It translates to CASSVGGRGIEQFF.

Ten or more counts support this clonotype. The chain joins TRBV7-2 to TRBJ2-5; TRBD2 agrees at 12 bases. The CDR3 runs 15 residues. V shed 1 base and J 3 bases; nucleotides not matched to a gene: 0. CDR1 is SGHTA and CDR2 is FQGNSA in the germline V gene. The CDR3 region is CASSLGLAGEETQYF. CDR3 DNA sequence: TGTGCCAGCAGCTTAGGACTAGCGGGGGAAGAGACCCAGTACTTC.

This clonotype was seen many times. The V gene is TRBV12-3 or TRBV12-4, the J gene TRBJ2-1; either TRBD1 or TRBD2 may fit D (5 bases each). The CDR3 has 16 residues. V was pared by 5 bases and J by 2 bases, with 16 bases between. CDR3 nucleotide sequence: TGTGCCAGCAGTAGACCTAGGGACGGGACCTACAATGAGCAGTTCTTC. This translates into CASSRPRDGTYNEQFF.

This clonotype was recorded many times. This rearrangement joins TRBV20-1 to TRBJ1-3; D unresolved. The CDR3 is 13 residues long. The germline CDR1 and CDR2 sequences are DFQATT and SNEGSKA (reference sequence). V lost 1 base, J lost 3 bases, and 7 bases lay in between. CDR3 region: CSARAPIGNTIYF. The CDR3 DNA follows: TGCAGTGCTAGAGCCCCGATTGGAAACACCATATATTTT.

This clonotype was recorded at least ten times. V and J are TRBV7-6 and TRBJ2-1; D is perhaps TRBD1 (5 bases). CDR1 SGHVS and CDR2 FNYEAQ come from the germline V gene. The V and J ends lost 1 base and 10 bases respectively, with 14 bases between them. CDR3 length: 14 residues. Here the CDR3 DNA reads TGTGCCAGCAGCTTAGATCAGGGCTCGAGGGAGCAGTTCTTC. Translated, it gives CASSLDQGSREQFF.

This clonotype was counted many times. The chain links TRBV5-1 to TRBJ1-1; 9 bases align to TRBD1. From germline, CDR1 is SGHRS and CDR2 YFSETQ. The V segment lost 4 bases and the J segment 0 bases; nucleotides outside the gene matches: 4. The CDR3 loop spans 15 amino acids. The CDR3 bases are TGCGCCAGCAGCATGGGACAGGGTATGAACACTGAAGCTTTCTTT. This encodes CASSMGQGMNTEAFF.

The chain joins TRBV7-2 to TRBJ2-5; D gene ambiguous. The V gene lost 10 bases and the J gene lost 4 bases, with 16 bases spanning the gap. The V gene's germline CDR1 is SGHTA and CDR2 FQGNSA. CDR3 size: 13 residues. The CDR3 here is CAMGAGYPETQYF. CDR3 DNA: TGTGCCATGGGCGCTGGGTATCCAGAGACCCAGTACTTC.

The genes are TRBV20-1 and TRBJ2-2; TRBD2 agrees at 7 bases. Germline V CDR1 and CDR2: DFQATT, SNEGSKA (reference sequence). V lost 1 base and J lost 2; bases outside the gene matches: 7. The CDR3 is 16 amino acids. For the CDR3, the DNA is TGCAGTGCTAGAGGGGGGGGACTATTCAACACCGGGGAGCTGTTTTTT. It codes for CSARGGGLFNTGELFF.

This clonotype has at least ten counts. The chain carries TRBV27 and TRBJ2-7; a possible D gene is TRBD2 (5 bases). Trimming removed 5 bases at V and 1 base at J, with 12 bases between. The CDR3 loop spans 14 amino acids. In germline, CDR1 is MNHEY, CDR2 SMNVEV (reference sequence). The CDR3 is CASSQTRESYEQYF. In DNA form, the CDR3 reads TGTGCCAGCAGTCAAACTAGAGAATCCTACGAGCAGTACTTC.